Included here is one TCR beta chain sequence, with context. This sample is drawn from a study of blood T cell repertoires in COVID-19. Study background: PBMCs, B-cell-depleted T cells, or T cells were the source of the cDNA or gDNA that made up the material.

The ends were cut back, 7 bases at V and 6 bases at J, with 15 bases in the middle. Germline V lookup: CDR1 MNHNY, CDR2 SVGAGI (reference sequence). The CDR3 loop spans 14 amino acids. The data were produced by immunoSEQ multiplex PCR, yet TCRdb's version contains in-frame clones alone and is incomplete. The table shows about 81,000 clones, with roughly 86% occurring only once. Sequencing input: peripheral blood. The origin of this receptor is a man aged 60-69 years with acute or convalescent COVID-19. The chain links TRBV6-6 to TRBJ1-4, with D unresolved. The CDR3 DNA is TGTGCCAGCACGAGAGAGGCGAGGGATGAAAAACTGTTTTTT. It translates to CASTREARDEKLFF.